Described below is a single T cell receptor (beta chain) sequence and its context. The target antigen is unknown. The sample is drawn from a study of OX40 agonist ivuxolimab in advanced cancers. Whole-study context: Recorded diagnoses for dose-escalation patients were hepatocellular carcinoma, melanoma, renal cell or head and neck cancer. Checkpoint inhibitors had been given previously to 40% of patients.

The ends were cut back, 2 bases at V and 12 bases at J, with 19 bases in the middle. The CDR3 runs 14 residues. The germline V gene encodes CDR1 SEHNR and CDR2 FQNEAQ (reference sequence). Produced via immunoSEQ multiplex PCR; TCRdb's table is partial and in-frame only. The table records some 130,000 clones, 90% of them present only once. Overall study results and limits: Compared with others, partial responders at 0.1-3.0 mg/kg displayed clonal expansion among the lowest. A proportion of nonresponders additionally exhibited low normalized T-cell clonal expansion.

This TCR derives from an adult with an advanced solid tumor such as melanoma, head and neck, liver or kidney cancer. This specimen consisted of CD4+ or CD8+ T cells sorted from blood, obtained in a trial of the OX40 agonist ivuxolimab. The chain links TRBV7-9 to TRBJ1-2; a possible D gene is TRBD1 (5 bases). CDR3 protein: CASSLIGVTVVDTF. The CDR3 DNA follows: TGTGCCAGCAGCTTAATAGGGGTAACGGTTGTGGACACCTTC.